The subject of this entry is one T cell receptor beta chain. Its antigen is currently not known. No base-level quality is on record; no much larger clone is a single base apart. The data were obtained in a study of OX40 agonist ivuxolimab in advanced cancers. Broadly, across the study: The costimulatory receptor OX40 (CD134) was targeted by ivuxolimab, a fully human IgG2 agonistic monoclonal antibody. Intravenous ivuxolimab was administered to patients every 2 weeks at six dose levels: 0.01, 0.1, 0.3, 1.5, 3 and 10 mg/kg. Of the roughly 51 dose-escalation patients, hepatocellular carcinoma was present in around 19, melanoma in roughly 15, renal cell carcinoma in 9 and head and neck cancer in 9. The dose-escalation cohort was approximately 83% male with a mean age of roughly 62 years, ranging from about 20 to 85. The paper covers the monotherapy dose-escalation part of the phase I ivuxolimab trial, which included N ≈ 50 patients. Peripheral TCRbeta sequencing was intended to test whether TCR sequence diversity was altered and clonal T-cell expansion was caused by ivuxolimab. Prior anti-PD-1, anti-PD-L1 or anti-CTLA-4 therapy was permitted, and 35% to 40% of dose-escalation patients had received checkpoint inhibitors. Three dose-escalation patients achieved partial responses, one with hepatocellular carcinoma and two with cutaneous melanoma.

The germline V gene gives CDR1 as SGHTA and CDR2 as FQGTGA. V is shortened by 5 bases, J by 4 bases, and the region joining them spans 12 bases. The CDR3, cysteine through phenylalanine, is 14 amino acids long. CDR3 DNA is the only sequence kept; it has 42 bases, read in frame from the first base. The study at large found these results: Low levels of normalized T-cell clonal expansion were also shown by some nonresponding patients. Clonal expansion of both CD4+ and CD8+ blood T cells was observed from baseline to week 6 at doses 0.1 to 3.0 mg/kg. Which antigens the clonally expanded peripheral T cells were specific for was not determined. On average, CD8+ T cells showed more expanded clones than CD4+ T cells after ivuxolimab. In the 0.1-3.0 mg/kg groups, partial responders had among the lowest normalized peripheral clonal expansion, particularly in CD8+ T cells.

To sequence the TCRbeta CDR3 region, genomic DNA was isolated from the sorted cells. TCRbeta CDR3 regions were sequenced using the immunoSEQ Assay. TCRdb holds this immuneACCESS table with in-frame rearrangements only. Some clones are missing; in checked studies, unresolved V genes explain under half, and the rest has no known cause. This sample holds over 80,000 clones; roughly 92% were observed only once. In total, the top ten clones hold 0.95% to 1.3% of the sample. Patients with autoimmune disease history or receiving systemic immunosuppression were excluded from the trial. Peripheral blood for TCR sequencing was collected from all dose cohorts at baseline, on cycle 4 day 1, and on cycle 7 day 1. The samples were drawn from a first-in-human, open-label, multicenter phase I dose-escalation trial of ivuxolimab. Adults with locally advanced or metastatic melanoma, renal cell carcinoma, hepatocellular carcinoma or head and neck squamous cell carcinoma were enrolled in the trial. CD4+ and CD8+ T cells were sorted separately from peripheral blood before TCR sequencing.

The source is an adult with an advanced solid tumor such as melanoma, head and neck, liver or kidney cancer. This receptor chain uses TRBV7-3 and TRBJ2-1; the D gene is perhaps TRBD2, on 6 matching bases. The sample consisted of CD4+ or CD8+ T cells sorted from blood, taken in a trial of the OX40 agonist ivuxolimab. Here the CDR3 is given as CASSLGEAYNEQFF. In nucleotides, the sequence is TGTGCCAGCAGCCTGGGGGAGGCGTACAATGAGCAGTTCTTC.